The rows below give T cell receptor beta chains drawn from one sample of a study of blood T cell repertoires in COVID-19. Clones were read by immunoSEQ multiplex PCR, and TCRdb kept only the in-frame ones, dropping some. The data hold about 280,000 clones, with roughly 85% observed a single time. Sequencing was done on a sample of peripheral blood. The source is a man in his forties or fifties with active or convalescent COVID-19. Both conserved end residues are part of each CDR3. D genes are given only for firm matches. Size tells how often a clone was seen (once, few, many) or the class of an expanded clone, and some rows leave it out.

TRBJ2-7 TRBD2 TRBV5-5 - CASSLDSGSSYEQYF TGTGCCAGCAGCTTGGATAGCGGGAGCTCCTACGAGCAGTACTTC
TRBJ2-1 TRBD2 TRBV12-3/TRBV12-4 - CASSSLGGSPPLF TGTGCCAGCAGTTCCTTGGGGGGGAGCCCCCCGCTCTTC
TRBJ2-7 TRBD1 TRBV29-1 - CSVRTGGSYEQYF TGCAGCGTGCGGACAGGGGGGTCCTACGAGCAGTACTTC
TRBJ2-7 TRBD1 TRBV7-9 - CASSQTRQGYQHEQYF TGTGCCAGCAGCCAAACAAGACAGGGATATCAGCACGAGCAGTACTTC
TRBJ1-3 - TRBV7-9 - CASSLGSGASGNTIYF TGTGCCAGCAGCTTAGGATCAGGGGCCTCTGGAAACACCATATATTTT
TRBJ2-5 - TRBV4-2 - CASSQGTPGETQYF TGTGCCAGCAGCCAAGGGACTCCTGGGGAGACCCAGTACTTC
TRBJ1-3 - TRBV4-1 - CASSPTRQRGNTIYF TGCGCCAGCAGCCCCACCCGACAGAGAGGAAACACCATATATTTT
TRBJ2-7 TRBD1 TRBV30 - CAWSGQGEVVQYF TGTGCCTGGAGCGGACAGGGGGAGGTGGTGCAGTACTTC
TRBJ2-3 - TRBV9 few CASSVDRATHTQYF TGTGCCAGCAGCGTAGACAGGGCCACCCATACGCAGTATTTT
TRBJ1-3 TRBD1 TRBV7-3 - CASAGGTGNTIYF TGTGCCAGCGCAGGGGGGACTGGAAACACCATATATTTT
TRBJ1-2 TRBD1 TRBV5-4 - CASSTPRTGTGGYTF TGTGCCAGCAGCACACCTAGGACAGGGACCGGTGGCTACACCTTC
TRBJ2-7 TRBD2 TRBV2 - CASSYTSGSSYEQYF TGTGCCAGCAGCTATACTAGCGGAAGCTCCTACGAGCAGTACTTC
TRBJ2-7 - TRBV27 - CASQGKGGQYF TGTGCCAGCCAAGGCAAGGGAGGGCAGTACTTC
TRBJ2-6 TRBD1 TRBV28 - CASRSQGAGANVLTF TGTGCCAGCAGGTCTCAGGGGGCTGGGGCCAACGTCCTGACTTTC
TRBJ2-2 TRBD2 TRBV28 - CASSLLRGAGGPTGELFF TGTGCCAGCAGTTTATTAAGAGGAGCGGGAGGTCCCACCGGGGAGCTGTTTTTT
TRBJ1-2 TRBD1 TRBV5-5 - CASSLITGGVYGYTF TGTGCCAGCAGCTTGATAACAGGGGGCGTCTATGGCTACACCTTC